Listed here are 9 T cell receptor beta chains from one sample, sequenced in a study of OX40 agonist ivuxolimab in advanced cancers. Some clones are missing from TCRdb's copy, which holds only in-frame ones; the method was immunoSEQ multiplex PCR. The sample yields about 77,000 clones, more than 90% seen once. Sequenced material: CD4+ or CD8+ T cells sorted from blood, taken in a trial of the OX40 agonist ivuxolimab. The receptors originated from an adult with an advanced solid tumor such as melanoma, head and neck, liver or kidney cancer.

The chain uses TRBV5-4 and TRBJ2-7, with 10 bases that match TRBD2. With 6 bases clipped from V and 4 bases from J, the junction kept 7 bases outside the gene matches. The CDR3 is 14 amino acids. Germline V gene lookup returns CDR1 SGHNT and CDR2 YYREEE (reference sequence). CDR3 protein: CASNPSGRAYEQYF. In DNA form, the CDR3 reads TGTGCCAGCAATCCGAGCGGGAGGGCGTACGAGCAGTACTTC. Looking up the rest from reference TRBV5-4 and TRBJ2-7 gives the full variable domain: ETGVTQSPTHLIKTRGQQVTLRCSSQSGHNTVSWYQQALGQGPQFIFQYYREEENGRGNFPPRFSGLQFPNYSSELNVNALELDDSALYLCASNPSGRAYEQYFGPGTRLTVT.

As DNA, the CDR3 is TGTGCCAGCAGCTCAGAGACAGGGGCCTATGGCTACACCTTC. Translated, it gives CASSSETGAYGYTF. This chain uses TRBV11-2 with TRBJ1-2, with 8 bases fitting TRBD1. Germline CDR1 is SGHAT and CDR2 is FQNNGV. The CDR3 consists of 14 residues. The J segment lost 4 bases and the V segment lost 4 bases, leaving 5 bases of the junction unmatched.

This chain links TRBV5-1 with TRBJ2-2; TRBD1 agrees at 8 bases. J was trimmed by 2 bases and V by 7 bases; bases with no gene match: 7. The CDR3 sequence is 15 residues long. The germline CDR1 and CDR2 sequences are SGHRS and YFSETQ. The DNA of the CDR3 is TGCGCCAGCTCAACGGGACAGGCAAACACCGGGGAGCTGTTTTTT. This gives the protein CASSTGQANTGELFF.

The chain employs TRBV30 and TRBJ2-1, with 8 bases identical to TRBD2. There are 14 residues in the CDR3. In germline, CDR1 is GTSNPN, CDR2 SVGIG (reference sequence). J lost 3 bases, V lost 4 bases, and 5 bases had no gene match. This CDR3 is CAWKGTRGYNEQFF. For the CDR3, the DNA is TGTGCCTGGAAGGGGACTAGAGGCTACAATGAGCAGTTCTTC.

The chain recombines TRBV15 with TRBJ1-4; a weak D match, TRBD1 (5 bases). The germline gives CDR1 LNHNV, CDR2 YYDKDF (reference sequence). CDR3 size: 13 residues. V was cut by 3 bases and J by 4 bases, with 6 bases left in between. CDR3 protein: CATSRGGNEKLFF. The CDR3 region has the DNA TGTGCCACCAGCAGGGGGGGTAATGAAAAACTGTTTTTT.

This rearrangement joins TRBV7-2 to TRBJ2-3; 8 positions match TRBD2. Trimming removed 1 base from V and 4 bases from J; junction bases left unmatched: 7. Germline V lookup: CDR1 SGHTA, CDR2 FQGNSA. The CDR3 consists of 16 residues. CDR3 sequence: CASSLVGTSGSDTQYF. The CDR3 DNA reads as TGTGCCAGCAGCTTAGTGGGGACTAGTGGATCAGATACGCAGTATTTT.

This chain uses TRBV10-3 with TRBJ2-3; D possibly corresponds to TRBD2 (6 bases). Trimming took off 9 bases at V and 5 bases at J, with 21 bases between the two ends. Germline assignment: CDR1 ENHRY and CDR2 SYGVKD. The CDR3 is 15 residues long. CDR3 sequence: CAITTGGPLGDTQYF. CDR3 DNA: TGTGCCATTACGACCGGGGGACCACTAGGAGATACGCAGTATTTT.

The chain employs TRBV28 and TRBJ1-1, with a tentative D call TRBD1 (6 bases). Germline loops: CDR1 MDHEN, CDR2 SYDVKM. This CDR3 is built from 15 residues. The germline V and J ends were trimmed by 10 bases and 0 bases, with 18 bases remaining between them. CDR3 amino acids: CATTENQGLNTEAFF. The CDR3 DNA follows: TGTGCCACCACAGAGAACCAGGGGTTGAACACTGAAGCTTTCTTT.

The chain has TRBV10-1 and TRBJ2-7; either TRBD1 or TRBD2 may supply D (6 bases each). The CDR3 consists of 14 residues. Trimming pared 11 bases from V and 3 bases from J, leaving 20 bases between. CDR1 is WNHNN and CDR2 is SYGVQD in the germline V gene (reference sequence). The CDR3 spells CAPIGSGACYEQYF. DNA for the CDR3: TGCGCCCCCATTGGCTCGGGGGCGTGCTACGAGCAGTACTTC.